A single sample gave rise to the 21 T cell receptor beta chains below, sequenced in a study of T cell changes during pregnancy in multiple sclerosis. TCRdb keeps only in-frame clones here, not all; method: immunoSEQ multiplex PCR. Here the sample spans some 100,000 clones, around 93% being singletons. Source: peripheral blood, taken before pregnancy. These receptors were obtained from a female donor with multiple sclerosis, enrolled in a pregnancy study.

V and J are TRBV5-4 and TRBJ1-1; the D is unclear. The CDR3 has 13 residues. V lost 4 bases and J lost 3, with 10 bases in between. Germline assignment: CDR1 SGHNT and CDR2 YYREEE (reference sequence). The CDR3 region is CASSREVYTEAFF. The DNA of the CDR3 is TGTGCCAGCAGCCGAGAGGTGTACACTGAAGCTTTCTTT.

The V and J genes are TRBV7-2 and TRBJ2-1; D is possibly TRBD1 (6 bases). CDR1 is SGHTA and CDR2 is FQGNSA in the germline V gene. The V end lost 5 bases, the J end lost 8 bases, and 16 bases lay between the germline ends. This CDR3 has 14 residues. The CDR3 here is CASSKLEGVDEQFF. The DNA for the CDR3 is TGTGCCAGCAGCAAACTAGAGGGGGTGGATGAGCAGTTCTTC.

The chain joins TRBV19 to TRBJ2-1; TRBD1 is a possible D gene (6 bases). Germline V gene lookup returns CDR1 LNHDA and CDR2 SQIVND (reference sequence). Trimming shortened V by 4 bases and J by 0 bases, and 10 bases separated the two germline ends. The CDR3 has 15 residues. The CDR3 DNA sequence: TGTGCCAGTAGTACAGGGGTCAGCTCCTACAATGAGCAGTTCTTC. This translates into CASSTGVSSYNEQFF. Combining the CDR3 with reference TRBV19 and TRBJ2-1 gives the whole variable domain DGGITQSPKYLFRKEGQNVTLSCEQNLNHDAMYWYRQDPGQGLRLIYYSQIVNDFQKGDIAEGYSVSREKKESFPLTVTSAQKNPTAFYLCASSTGVSSYNEQFFGPGTRLTVL.

The V gene is TRBV6-5, the J gene TRBJ2-1, with TRBD2 identical over 7 bases. This CDR3 region has 13 residues. Per the germline V gene, CDR1 is MNHEY and CDR2 is SVGAGI. V was pared by 4 bases and J by 8 bases, with 5 bases of the junction left unmatched. The DNA of the CDR3 is TGTGCCAGCAGTTCCGGACTAGTCCATGAGCAGTTCTTC. It yields the protein CASSSGLVHEQFF.

The DNA for the CDR3 is TGTGCCAGCAGCCCAAGGGACAGGTCGCTCTACGAGCAGTACTTC. Translated: CASSPRDRSLYEQYF. The gene calls are TRBV7-9 and TRBJ2-7; 8 bases are a match to TRBD1. The CDR3 loop spans 15 amino acids. Trimming took 5 bases from V and 3 from J; bases not matched to a gene: 9. Germline-derived CDR1 and CDR2 are SEHNR and FQNEAQ (reference sequence).

The chain joins TRBV19 to TRBJ1-2; no definite D call. V lost 3 bases and J 5 bases, leaving 10 bases between the germline ends. CDR1 is LNHDA, CDR2 SQIVND, per germline (reference sequence). This CDR3 has 13 residues. CDR3 region: CASSMWPRYGYTF. CDR3 DNA sequence: TGTGCCAGTAGTATGTGGCCCAGGTATGGCTACACCTTC.

This chain joins TRBV6-5 and TRBJ2-7, with 9 bases matching TRBD2. The CDR3 covers 15 residues. The V gene end was trimmed by 6 bases and the J gene end by 2 bases; junction bases not matched to a gene: 8. Germline V lookup: CDR1 MNHEY, CDR2 SVGAGI. The CDR3 sequence: CASSPTLAGTYEQYF. CDR3 DNA: TGTGCCAGCAGCCCTACCCTAGCGGGGACCTACGAGCAGTACTTC.

This chain links TRBV5-6 with TRBJ1-1; TRBD1 aligns across 7 bases. J gave up 4 bases and V 3 bases, and 9 bases lay outside the gene matches. There are 15 residues in the CDR3. Germline V gene sequence: CDR1 SGHDT, CDR2 YYEEEE. The CDR3 protein is CASSSDIQGRTEAFF. The CDR3 nucleotides read TGTGCCAGCAGCTCGGACATACAGGGGCGCACTGAAGCTTTCTTT.

J is TRBJ1-1 and V is TRBV5-6, with a possible D match to TRBD1 (6 bases). V was trimmed by 1 base and J by 4 bases, leaving 8 bases between them. The CDR3 spans 13 residues. Looked up from germline, CDR1 is SGHDT and CDR2 is YYEEEE. As DNA, the CDR3 is TGTGCCAGCAGCTTGACAGGGCCCACTGAAGCTTTCTTT. Encoded protein: CASSLTGPTEAFF.

The chain carries TRBV7-9 and TRBJ2-1; D possibly corresponds to TRBD1 (6 bases). The CDR3 spans 16 residues. V lost 5 bases, J lost 0 bases, and 14 bases lay in between. The germline CDR1 and CDR2 sequences are SEHNR and FQNEAQ (reference sequence). The CDR3 spells CASSPRLGHSYNEQFF. Here the CDR3 DNA reads TGTGCCAGCAGCCCCCGCCTGGGACACTCCTACAATGAGCAGTTCTTC.

The rearrangement joins TRBV11-3 to TRBJ2-6; D is undetermined. This CDR3 spans 14 amino acids. Germline CDR1 SGHNT, CDR2 YENEEA. Trimming took 5 bases from V and 3 from J, leaving 8 bases between them. CDR3: CASSLLFGANVLTF. CDR3 nucleotides: TGTGCCAGCAGCCTTTTATTTGGGGCCAACGTCCTGACTTTC.

The chain is built from TRBV4-1 and TRBJ1-2, with a possible D match to TRBD1 (5 bases). V gave up 4 bases and J gave up 2 bases, with 11 bases separating them. Germline loops: CDR1 MGHRA, CDR2 YSYEKL. This CDR3 has 14 amino acids. The CDR3 loop reads CASSLSWTNYGYTF. CDR3 DNA sequence: TGCGCCAGCAGCCTCTCGTGGACAAACTATGGCTACACCTTC.

The rearrangement uses TRBV7-6 and TRBJ1-3; the match to TRBD1 covers 9 bases. The CDR3 has 18 residues. Germline CDR1 is SGHVS and CDR2 is FNYEAQ. Trimming removed 2 bases from V and 1 base from J; junction bases left unmatched: 9. The CDR3 sequence: CASSLPITGGPSGNTIYF. The CDR3 DNA reads TGTGCCAGCAGCTTACCCATCACAGGGGGCCCATCTGGAAACACCATATATTTT.

This clone was picked up one time. For the CDR3, the DNA is TGTGCCAGCAGTAACCGGGACAGCAAAAACATTCAGTACTTC. Amino acid sequence: CASSNRDSKNIQYF. The rearrangement links TRBV27 to TRBJ2-4; 7 bases align to TRBD1. V dropped 5 bases and J dropped 3; count of bases not matched to a gene: 4. This CDR3 contains 14 residues. Per germline, CDR1 MNHEY and CDR2 SMNVEV (reference sequence).

The chain carries TRBV11-2 and TRBJ2-7; perhaps TRBD2 as D (5 bases). The CDR3 is 13 residues long. V dropped 5 bases and J dropped 3 bases, with 11 bases sitting between them. The germline V gene encodes CDR1 SGHAT and CDR2 FQNNGV. The CDR3 DNA reads as TGTGCCAGCAGCCCCGGACGGGGCTACGAGCAGTACTTC. Residues: CASSPGRGYEQYF.

This chain joins TRBV6-1 and TRBJ1-1; D unclear. The ends were cut back, 3 bases at V and 8 bases at J, with 7 bases in the middle. The germline V gene has CDR1 MNHNS and CDR2 SASEGT. This CDR3 spans 11 amino acids. In DNA form, the CDR3 reads TGTGCCAGCAGTGAGCGGATAGAAGCTTTCTTT. Translating it yields CASSERIEAFF.

The rearrangement uses TRBV4-2 and TRBJ2-5, with TRBD2 matching over 9 bases. The CDR3 is 18 residues long. Trimming took 1 base from V and 4 from J; bases not matched to a gene: 13. CDR1 and CDR2 from the germline V gene are LGHNA and YNFKEQ. DNA of the CDR3: TGTGCCAGCAGCCAAGGGTCGGCGCTGAGCGGGAGGTCAGAGACCCAGTACTTC. It encodes CASSQGSALSGRSETQYF.

The gene calls are TRBV2 and TRBJ1-3; possibly TRBD1 for D (6 bases). Trimming left V 7 bases short and J 8 bases short, with 12 bases between. Germline V gives CDR1 SNHLY, CDR2 FYNNEI. The CDR3 extends over 12 amino acids. CDR3 sequence: CASKGGTYTIYF. The CDR3 region has the DNA TGTGCCAGCAAGGGGGGGACGTACACCATATATTTT.

The J gene is TRBJ2-2, the V gene TRBV2; TRBD2 might be the D (5 bases). With 5 bases removed from V and 7 bases from J, the gap between germline ends came to 5 bases. Germline V gives CDR1 SNHLY, CDR2 FYNNEI. There are 11 residues in the CDR3. CDR3 amino acids: CASSRDGELFF. The DNA for the CDR3 is TGTGCCAGCAGTCGGGACGGGGAGCTGTTTTTT.

The chain links TRBV5-1 to TRBJ2-2; D gene unclear. Trimming left V 0 bases short and J 3 bases short, with 6 bases between. The CDR3 loop spans 14 amino acids. Germline values: CDR1 SGHRS, CDR2 YFSETQ. Here the CDR3 reads CASSLGGDTGELFF. The CDR3 region has the DNA TGCGCCAGCAGCTTGGGAGGCGACACCGGGGAGCTGTTTTTT.

The V gene is TRBV7-2, the J gene TRBJ2-1, with 7 bases matching TRBD2. This CDR3 is built from 15 residues. Germline CDR1 reads SGHTA; CDR2 reads FQGNSA. The V segment lost 0 bases and the J segment 6 bases; nucleotides outside the gene matches: 5. The CDR3 coding sequence is TGTGCCAGCAGCTTAGCGGGAGCGGGGCTCAATGAGCAGTTCTTC. Its translation: CASSLAGAGLNEQFF.